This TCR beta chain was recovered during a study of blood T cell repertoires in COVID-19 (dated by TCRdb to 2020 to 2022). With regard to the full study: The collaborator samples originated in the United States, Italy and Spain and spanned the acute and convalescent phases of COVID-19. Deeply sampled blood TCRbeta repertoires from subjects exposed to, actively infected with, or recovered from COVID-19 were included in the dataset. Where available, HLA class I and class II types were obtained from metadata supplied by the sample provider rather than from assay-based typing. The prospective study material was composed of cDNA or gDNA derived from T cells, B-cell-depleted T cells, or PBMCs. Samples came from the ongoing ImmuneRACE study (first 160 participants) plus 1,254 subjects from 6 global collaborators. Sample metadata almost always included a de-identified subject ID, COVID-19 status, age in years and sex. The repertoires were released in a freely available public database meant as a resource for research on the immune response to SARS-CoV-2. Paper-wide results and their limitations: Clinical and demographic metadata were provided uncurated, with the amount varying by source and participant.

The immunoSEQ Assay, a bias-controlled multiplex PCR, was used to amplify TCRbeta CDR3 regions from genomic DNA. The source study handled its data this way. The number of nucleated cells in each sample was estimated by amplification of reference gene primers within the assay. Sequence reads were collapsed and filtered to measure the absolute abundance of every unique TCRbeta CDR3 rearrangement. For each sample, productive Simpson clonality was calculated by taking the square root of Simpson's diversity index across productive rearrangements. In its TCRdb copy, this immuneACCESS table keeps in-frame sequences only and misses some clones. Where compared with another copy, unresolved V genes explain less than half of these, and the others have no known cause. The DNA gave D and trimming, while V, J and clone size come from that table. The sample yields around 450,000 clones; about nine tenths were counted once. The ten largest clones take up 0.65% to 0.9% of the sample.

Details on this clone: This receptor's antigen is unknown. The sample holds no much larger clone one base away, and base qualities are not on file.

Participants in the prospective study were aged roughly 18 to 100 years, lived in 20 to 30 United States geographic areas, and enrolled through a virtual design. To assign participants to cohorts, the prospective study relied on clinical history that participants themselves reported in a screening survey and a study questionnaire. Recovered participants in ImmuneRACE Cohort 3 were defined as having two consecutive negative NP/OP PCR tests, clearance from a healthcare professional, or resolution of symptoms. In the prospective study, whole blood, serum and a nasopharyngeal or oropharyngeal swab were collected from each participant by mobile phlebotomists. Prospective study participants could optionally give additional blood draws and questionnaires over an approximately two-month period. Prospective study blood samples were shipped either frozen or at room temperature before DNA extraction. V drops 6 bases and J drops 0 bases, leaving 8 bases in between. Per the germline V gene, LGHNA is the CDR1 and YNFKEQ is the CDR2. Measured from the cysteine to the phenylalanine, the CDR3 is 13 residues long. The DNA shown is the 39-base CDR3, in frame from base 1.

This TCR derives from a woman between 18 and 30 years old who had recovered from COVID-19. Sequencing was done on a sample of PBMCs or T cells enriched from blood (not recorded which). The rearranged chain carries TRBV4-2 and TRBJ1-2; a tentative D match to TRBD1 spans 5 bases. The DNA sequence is TGTGCCAGCAGGGACAAAGCTAACTATGGCTACACCTTC. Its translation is CASRDKANYGYTF.